This T cell receptor beta chain was observed in a study of beta chain features in type 1 diabetes. Study context: The study examined 107,917,701 sorted cells across all samples.

This clone was counted only a few times. Its antigen is as yet unknown. Donors contributed one heparinised blood draw apiece, averaging roughly 0.12 L. Findings and caveats of the study: Among type 1 diabetes patients, VDJ junctions had fewer insertions and more deletions. Among all four CD4+ subsets, Type 1 diabetes patients had TCRB CDR3s that were moderately but significantly shorter.

Trimming left V 3 bases short and J 6 bases short, with 11 bases between. The CDR3 extends over 13 amino acids. The germline CDR1 and CDR2 sequences are SEHNR and FQNEAQ (reference sequence). Reverse transcription of all isolated RNA meant that expressed TCRB transcripts were sequenced. Clones were sequenced by immunoSEQ multiplex PCR, and TCRdb holds only the in-frame ones, with some missing. The sample consists of around 250,000 clones, 25% to 30% of them appearing once. The sample was central memory CD4+ T cells from blood. This TCR was sampled from a man aged 25 to 45 in good health. This chain connects TRBV7-9 to TRBJ1-2; no firm D call. The DNA of the CDR3 is TGTGCCAGCAGCTTGAGTGGGAGGGATGGCTACACCTTC. Its translation: CASSLSGRDGYTF. Filled out from reference TRBV7-9 and TRBJ1-2, the complete variable domain reads DTGVSQNPRHKITKRGQNVTFRCDPISEHNRLYWYRQTLGQGPEFLTYFQNEAQLEKSRLLSDRFSAERPKGSFSTLEIQRTEQGDSAMYLCASSLSGRDGYTFGSGTRLTVV.